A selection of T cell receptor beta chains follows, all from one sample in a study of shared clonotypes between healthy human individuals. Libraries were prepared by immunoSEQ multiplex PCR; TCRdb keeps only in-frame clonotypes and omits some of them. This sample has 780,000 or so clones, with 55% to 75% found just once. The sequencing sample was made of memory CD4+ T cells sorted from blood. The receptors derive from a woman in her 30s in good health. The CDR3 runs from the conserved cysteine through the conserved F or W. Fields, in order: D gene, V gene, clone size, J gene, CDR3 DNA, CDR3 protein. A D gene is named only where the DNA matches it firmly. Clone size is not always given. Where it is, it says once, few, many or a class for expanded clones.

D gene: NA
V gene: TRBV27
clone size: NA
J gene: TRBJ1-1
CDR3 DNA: TGTGCCAGCACCCCAAGGAGGGGATACGAAGCTTTCTTT
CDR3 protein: CASTPRRGYEAFF

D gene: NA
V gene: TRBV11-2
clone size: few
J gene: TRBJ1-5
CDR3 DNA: TGTGCCAGCAGCTTATCCCGAGGGGCTTATCAGCCCCAGCATTTT
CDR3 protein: CASSLSRGAYQPQHF

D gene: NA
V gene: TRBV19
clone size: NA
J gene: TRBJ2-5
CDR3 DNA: TGTGCCAGTAGCACGGGAGTCCAAGAGACCCAGTACTTC
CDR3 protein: CASSTGVQETQYF

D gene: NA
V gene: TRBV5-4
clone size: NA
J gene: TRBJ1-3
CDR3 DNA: TGTGCCAGCAGCTTTTACCAGGCGGAATCTGGAAACACCATATATTTT
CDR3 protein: CASSFYQAESGNTIYF

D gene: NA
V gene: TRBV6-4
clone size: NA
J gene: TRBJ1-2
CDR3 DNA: TGTGCCAGCAGTGACGGCGGGTATGGCTACACCTTC
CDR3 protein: CASSDGGYGYTF

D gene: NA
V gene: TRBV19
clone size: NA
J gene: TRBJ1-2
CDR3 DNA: TGTGCCAGTATCCCCGGCCCGGACGGGTGGGTAGGTGGCTACACCTTC
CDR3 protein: CASIPGPDGWVGGYTF

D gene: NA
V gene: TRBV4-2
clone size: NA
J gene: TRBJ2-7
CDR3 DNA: TGTGCCAGCAGCCTCGACTCGCGGGACTCCTACGAGCAGTACTTC
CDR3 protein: CASSLDSRDSYEQYF

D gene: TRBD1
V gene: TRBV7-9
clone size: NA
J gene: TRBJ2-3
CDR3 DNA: TGTGCCAGCAGCGTGACAGGGGGCGCCACAGATACGCAGTATTTT
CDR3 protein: CASSVTGGATDTQYF

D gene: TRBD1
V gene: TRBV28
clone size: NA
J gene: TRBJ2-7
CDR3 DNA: TGTGCCAGCAGGGTCGGACAGGGAGGCCTTAGATCCTACGAGCAGTACTTC
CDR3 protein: CASRVGQGGLRSYEQYF

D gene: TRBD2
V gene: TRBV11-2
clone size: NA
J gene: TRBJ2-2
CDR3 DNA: TGTGCCAGCAGTCGACTAGCGGGAGGGAACACCGGGGAGCTGTTTTTT
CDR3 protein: CASSRLAGGNTGELFF

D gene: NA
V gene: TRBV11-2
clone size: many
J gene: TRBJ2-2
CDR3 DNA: TGTGCCAGCAGCTTTGGCCCCGGGGAGCTGTTTTTT
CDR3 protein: CASSFGPGELFF

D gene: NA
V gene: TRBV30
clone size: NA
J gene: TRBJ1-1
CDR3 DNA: TGTGCCTGGAGTCGACAGGAGAACACTGAAGCTTTCTTT
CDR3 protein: CAWSRQENTEAFF

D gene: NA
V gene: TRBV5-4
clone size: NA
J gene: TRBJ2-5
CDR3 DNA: TGTGCCAGCAGCCCACAAGACAGGCCCTTTCAAGAGACCCAGTACTTC
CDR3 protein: CASSPQDRPFQETQYF

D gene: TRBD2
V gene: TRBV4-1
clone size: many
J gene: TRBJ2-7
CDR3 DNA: TGCGCCAGCAGCAAACGGGTATTAGCGGGAGAAGGAGAAACCGAGCAGTACTTC
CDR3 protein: CASSKRVLAGEGETEQYF

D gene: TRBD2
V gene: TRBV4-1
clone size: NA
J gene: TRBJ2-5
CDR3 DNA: TGCGCCAGCAGCCAACCGGGACTAGCGGAGCAAGAGACCCAGTACTTC
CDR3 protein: CASSQPGLAEQETQYF

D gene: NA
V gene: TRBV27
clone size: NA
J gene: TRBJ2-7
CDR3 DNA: TGTGCCAGCAGTTTACGCCCCATTGGCGACTACGAGCAGTACTTC
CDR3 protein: CASSLRPIGDYEQYF

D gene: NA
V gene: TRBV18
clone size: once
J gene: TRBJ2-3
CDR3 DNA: TGTGCCAGCTCACCAGGCAGGCTAACAGGTGGAGATACGCAGTATTTT
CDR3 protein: CASSPGRLTGGDTQYF

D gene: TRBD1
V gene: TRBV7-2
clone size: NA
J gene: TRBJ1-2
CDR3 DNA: TGTGCCAGCAGCTTTTCGGACAGGGTGAAAGCCACCTTC
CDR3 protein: CASSFSDRVKATF

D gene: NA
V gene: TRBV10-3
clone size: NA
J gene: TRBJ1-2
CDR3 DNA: TGTGCCATCAGACTCGGGACAAACTATGGCTACACCTTC
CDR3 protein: CAIRLGTNYGYTF

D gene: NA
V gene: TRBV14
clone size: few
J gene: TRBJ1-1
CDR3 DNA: TGTGCCAGCAGCCAAGCGGGACACATAAACACTGAAGCTTTCTTT
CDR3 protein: CASSQAGHINTEAFF

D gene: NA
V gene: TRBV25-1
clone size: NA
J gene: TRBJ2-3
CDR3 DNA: TGTGCCAGCTCCGGGCCGGTCCCACCTGGGACAGATACGCAGTATTTT
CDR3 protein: CASSGPVPPGTDTQYF

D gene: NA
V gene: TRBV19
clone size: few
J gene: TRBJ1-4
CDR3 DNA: TGTGCCAGTAGTAGCCGGACGACGCTTAATGAAAAACTGTTTTTT
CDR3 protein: CASSSRTTLNEKLFF

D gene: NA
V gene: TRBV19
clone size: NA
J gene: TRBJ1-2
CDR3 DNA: TGTGCCAGTAGTATCCCCGACTCCTACTATGGCTACACCTTC
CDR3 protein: CASSIPDSYYGYTF

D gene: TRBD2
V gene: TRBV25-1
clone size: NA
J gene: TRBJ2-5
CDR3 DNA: TGTGCCAGCAGTGACAGAACCGGGACTAGCGGGAGAGAGACCCAGTACTTC
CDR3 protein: CASSDRTGTSGRETQYF

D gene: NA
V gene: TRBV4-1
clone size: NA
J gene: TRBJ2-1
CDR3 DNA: TGCGCCAGCAGCCAAGTCGGCCCCAAGTTAGAGTCCTACAATGAGCAGTTCTTC
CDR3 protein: CASSQVGPKLESYNEQFF

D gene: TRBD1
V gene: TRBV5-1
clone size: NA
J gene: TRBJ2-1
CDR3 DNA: TGCGCCAGCAGCGCGACAGCCGGGACAGGGTTTATCGGTGAGCAGTTCTTC
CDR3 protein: CASSATAGTGFIGEQFF

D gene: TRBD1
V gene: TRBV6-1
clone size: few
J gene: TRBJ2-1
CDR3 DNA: TGTGCCAGCAGTGCCACCGGGACAGGAGGTGAGCAGTTCTTC
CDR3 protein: CASSATGTGGEQFF

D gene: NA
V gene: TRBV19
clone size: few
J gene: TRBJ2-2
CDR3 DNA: TGTGCCAGTAGAGACAGAGCCAACACCGGGGAGCTGTTTTTT
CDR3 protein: CASRDRANTGELFF